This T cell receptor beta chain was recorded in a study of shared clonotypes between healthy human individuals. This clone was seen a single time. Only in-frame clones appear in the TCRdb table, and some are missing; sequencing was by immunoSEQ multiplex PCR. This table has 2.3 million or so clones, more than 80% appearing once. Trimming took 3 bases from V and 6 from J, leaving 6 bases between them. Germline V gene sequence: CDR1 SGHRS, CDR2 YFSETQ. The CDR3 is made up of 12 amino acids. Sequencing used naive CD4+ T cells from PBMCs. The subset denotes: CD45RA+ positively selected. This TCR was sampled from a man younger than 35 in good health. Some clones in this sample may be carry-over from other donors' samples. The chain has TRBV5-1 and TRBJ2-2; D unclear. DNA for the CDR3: TGCGCCAGCAGCTCGACCGCCGGGGAGCTGTTTTTT. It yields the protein CASSSTAGELFF.